These 18 T cell receptor beta chains were all obtained from the same sample, sequenced in a study of blood T cell repertoires in COVID-19. Sequencing was performed with immunoSEQ multiplex PCR; in TCRdb, only in-frame clones are kept and a portion is missing. The table includes fewer than 70,000 clones, about three quarters detected once. Specimen: peripheral blood. The receptors were gathered from a man aged 25 to 45 with COVID-19, enrolled during active disease.

This clone was picked up one time. The chain joins TRBV10-2 to TRBJ2-4; maybe TRBD2 (6 bases). Germline loops: CDR1 WSHSY, CDR2 SAAADI. This CDR3 spans 14 amino acids. V lost 7 bases, J lost 4 bases, and 14 bases lay in between. The CDR3 DNA reads as TGCGCCAGCACGGACGGGAGCCCAAAAAACATTCAGTACTTC. This encodes CASTDGSPKNIQYF.

This clone came up a few times. V gene TRBV7-8 combines with J gene TRBJ2-7; 9 bases are shared with TRBD1. With V trimmed by 5 bases and J by 10 bases, 12 bases remained unmatched. This CDR3 is built from 14 residues. Per the germline V gene, CDR1 is SGHVS and CDR2 is FQNEAQ. CDR3 protein: CASSATGGILTQYF. The CDR3 coding sequence is TGTGCCAGCAGCGCGACAGGGGGTATCTTAACACAGTACTTC.

This chain connects TRBV19 to TRBJ1-2; D unclear. This CDR3 is 15 amino acids long. Germline values: CDR1 LNHDA, CDR2 SQIVND (reference sequence). The V end lost 3 bases, the J end lost 3 bases, and 14 bases lay between the germline ends. The CDR3 bases are TGTGCCAGTAGTATGAGTGCAGGAGGTGACTATGGCTACACCTTC. Its translation: CASSMSAGGDYGYTF.

A single count supports this clone. The V call is TRBV20-1, the J call TRBJ1-2; 8 bases fit TRBD1. The CDR3 has 11 residues. Germline assignment: CDR1 DFQATT and CDR2 SNEGSKA (reference sequence). CDR3 nucleotide sequence: TGCAGGACACAGGGGGACTATGGCTACACCTTC. Translating gives CRTQGDYGYTF.

The J gene is TRBJ2-1, the V gene TRBV6-5, with 11 bases identical to TRBD2. Trimming removed 6 bases from V and 4 bases from J; junction bases left unmatched: 5. The CDR3 loop spans 15 amino acids. CDR1 is MNHEY, CDR2 SVGAGI, per germline. DNA of the CDR3: TGTGCCAGCAGCCCCGGGACTAGCGGATACAATGAGCAGTTCTTC. Protein: CASSPGTSGYNEQFF.

The chain uses TRBV18 and TRBJ2-4, with D possibly matching TRBD1 (6 bases). Germline CDR1 is KGHSH and CDR2 is LQKENI. The CDR3 totals 14 residues. The V gene lost 8 bases and the J gene lost 7 bases, with 18 bases spanning the gap. The CDR3: CASLNSGESNIQYF. The CDR3 coding sequence is TGTGCCAGCCTGAATTCAGGGGAATCCAACATTCAGTACTTC.

A few counts support this clone. The chain couples TRBV6-2 or TRBV6-3 to TRBJ2-4; 8 bases fit TRBD1. The CDR3 has 17 amino acids. The V segment lost 2 bases and the J segment 6 bases; nucleotides outside the gene matches: 12. Germline V gene sequence: CDR1 MNHEY, CDR2 SVGEGT. The DNA of the CDR3 is TGTGCCAGCAGTTACCCAACAGGGGGGTCAAGCACAAACATTCAGTACTTC. This codes for CASSYPTGGSSTNIQYF.

The V and J genes are TRBV4-2 and TRBJ2-7; D perhaps matches TRBD2 (7 bases). Germline values: CDR1 LGHNA, CDR2 YNFKEQ. V was cut by 3 bases and J by 1 base, with 16 bases left in between. This CDR3 is built from 16 residues. The chain's CDR3 is CASSQDLGGGSYEQYF. DNA of the CDR3: TGTGCCAGCAGCCAGGACTTAGGGGGGGGATCCTACGAGCAGTACTTC.

This chain connects TRBV18 to TRBJ1-6, with 9 bases identical to TRBD1. This CDR3 contains 17 residues. Germline CDR1 reads KGHSH; CDR2 reads LQKENI. The V gene end was trimmed by 2 bases and the J gene end by 7 bases; junction bases not matched to a gene: 9. Here the CDR3 reads CASSPNGQGFENSPLHF. CDR3 sequence (DNA): TGTGCCAGCTCACCAAACGGACAGGGGTTTGAAAATTCACCCCTCCACTTT.

The CDR3 nucleotides are TGTGCCAGCAGTAAAAGGGACAGTGAAGCTTTCTTT. Its translation is CASSKRDSEAFF. This chain links TRBV27 with TRBJ1-1; 7 bases are a match to TRBD1. Trimming removed 5 bases from V and 7 bases from J; junction bases left unmatched: 4. CDR1 is MNHEY and CDR2 is SMNVEV in the germline V gene (reference sequence). The CDR3 extends over 12 amino acids.

This clone came up many times. CDR3 coding DNA: TGTGCCAGCAGCTCGACTACCACAGAGCAGAATGAGCAGTTCTTC. It is translated as CASSSTTTEQNEQFF. This rearrangement joins TRBV5-4 to TRBJ2-1; D might be TRBD2 (5 bases). The CDR3 runs to 15 residues. The V gene's germline CDR1 is SGHNT and CDR2 YYREEE (reference sequence). V was shortened by 3 bases and J by 7 bases, with 17 bases between the two germline ends.

This clone is a singleton in its sample. This chain joins TRBV2 and TRBJ2-7; TRBD2 is a possible D gene (6 bases). Germline CDR1 is SNHLY and CDR2 is FYNNEI. This CDR3 has 13 residues. With 7 bases removed from V and 2 bases from J, the gap between germline ends came to 12 bases. The CDR3 is CASMGTGAYEQYF. The CDR3 bases are TGTGCCAGCATGGGGACGGGAGCCTACGAGCAGTACTTC.

This clone was seen more than once but under ten times. This chain joins TRBV5-1 and TRBJ1-5; the match to TRBD1 covers 7 bases. This CDR3 comprises 15 residues. V shed 4 bases and J 3 bases; nucleotides not matched to a gene: 7. Germline lookup yields CDR1 SGHRS and CDR2 YFSETQ. CDR3: CASSVAGGLNQPQHF. Written as DNA, the CDR3 is TGCGCCAGCAGCGTAGCAGGGGGGCTCAATCAGCCCCAGCATTTT.

The rearrangement uses TRBV4-1 and TRBJ2-1; D is possibly TRBD2 (7 bases). The CDR3 length is 16 residues. Germline V gene lookup returns CDR1 MGHRA and CDR2 YSYEKL. V lost 7 bases, J lost 0 bases, and 16 bases lay in between. CDR3 DNA sequence: TGCGCCAGCACCCCGGGGAGGGGGGGCTCCTACAATGAGCAGTTCTTC. This codes for CASTPGRGGSYNEQFF.

The chain couples TRBV28 to TRBJ1-2, with D perhaps TRBD1 (5 bases). CDR3 length equals 12 residues. Germline CDR1 and CDR2: MDHEN and SYDVKM. The germline V and J ends were trimmed by 5 bases and 8 bases, with 12 bases remaining between them. CDR3 DNA: TGTGCCAGCAGTCGCGACAGTGAAGGCTACACCTTC. This translates into CASSRDSEGYTF.

This chain joins TRBV18 and TRBJ1-5; D is ambiguous. Germline V gene data show CDR1 as KGHSH and CDR2 as LQKENI. Trimming pared 1 base from V and 5 bases from J, leaving 12 bases between. This CDR3 spans 15 amino acids. DNA for the CDR3: TGTGCCAGCTCACCACAGGAGGGTAGACATCAGCCCCAGCATTTT. Amino acids: CASSPQEGRHQPQHF.

This chain uses TRBV20-1 with TRBJ2-1, with a possible D match to TRBD1 (5 bases). The CDR3 runs 11 residues. Germline V gives CDR1 DFQATT, CDR2 SNEGSKA (reference sequence). Trimming pared 2 bases from V and 12 bases from J, leaving 11 bases between. The CDR3 nucleotides read TGCAGTGCTAGATCAGGGTTGGTGCAGTTCTTC. As protein: CSARSGLVQFF.

The chain couples TRBV14 to TRBJ1-4; 12 bases fit TRBD1. Looked up from germline, CDR1 is SGHDN and CDR2 is FVKESK. With V trimmed by 5 bases and J by 8 bases, 12 bases remained unmatched. The CDR3 extends over 17 amino acids. The CDR3 reads CASSVGTGGFGGEKLFF. The CDR3 DNA reads TGTGCCAGCAGCGTGGGGACAGGGGGCTTCGGAGGCGAAAAACTGTTTTTT.